The clone carrying this T cell receptor beta chain has a single count. V was clipped by 1 base and J by 5 bases, with 9 bases between them. The CDR3 spans 14 residues. Germline V gives CDR1 SGHAT, CDR2 FQNNGV. The table came from immunoSEQ multiplex PCR; TCRdb's copy has only in-frame clones and leaves some out. The sample has 15,000 or so clones, nearly 90% seen once. The data derive from a study of T cell changes during pregnancy in multiple sclerosis. The clonotype comes from a female donor in good health, enrolled as a control in a pregnancy study. The source was CD8+ T cells from peripheral blood mononuclear cells, collected after pregnancy. The V and J genes are TRBV11-2 and TRBJ1-5; weak D call: TRBD1 (5 bases). The CDR3 reads CASSLAGQHQPQHF. CDR3 DNA: TGTGCCAGCAGCTTAGCAGGGCAGCATCAGCCCCAGCATTTT. Together with reference TRBV11-2 and TRBJ1-5, the CDR3 gives the full variable domain: EAGVAQSPRYKIIEKRQSVAFWCNPISGHATLYWYQQILGQGPKLLIQFQNNGVVDDSQLPKDRFSAERLKGVDSTLKIQPAKLEDSAVYLCASSLAGQHQPQHFGDGTRLSIL.